This T cell receptor (beta chain) is from a study of T cell changes during pregnancy in multiple sclerosis. Generated by immunoSEQ multiplex PCR, the TCRdb table keeps only in-frame clones and is missing some. The profile shows about 40,000 clones, about 94% of them singletons. The CDR3 contains 15 residues. Germline-derived CDR1 and CDR2 are PRHDT and FYEKMQ (reference sequence). With 3 bases clipped from V and 3 bases from J, the junction kept 4 bases outside the gene matches. This TCR was sampled from a female donor with multiple sclerosis, enrolled in a pregnancy study. Sample: peripheral blood, taken in the third trimester of pregnancy. The rearrangement links TRBV13 to TRBJ1-2; TRBD1 aligns across 10 bases. This chain's CDR3 is CASSFSGQGDYGYTF. CDR3 sequence (DNA): TGTGCCAGCAGCTTTTCCGGACAGGGGGACTATGGCTACACCTTC.